This entry lists 5 T cell receptor beta chains sequenced from one sample in a study of blood T cell repertoires in COVID-19. Some clones are missing from TCRdb's copy, which holds only in-frame ones; the method was immunoSEQ multiplex PCR. Seen here are around 130,000 clones, roughly 84% observed once, and the top ten hold around 8.6%. Sample: peripheral blood. These receptors originate from a human donor in a cohort sampled during active COVID-19.

The chain is built from TRBV7-9 and TRBJ1-5; 8 nucleotides agree with TRBD1. Germline V lookup: CDR1 SEHNR, CDR2 FQNEAQ (reference sequence). The CDR3 is 16 amino acids. Trimming cost V 5 bases and J 0 bases; bases outside gene matches: 6. The CDR3 reads CASSLWTGFSNQPQHF. The CDR3 nucleotides are TGTGCCAGCAGCCTATGGACAGGGTTTAGCAATCAGCCCCAGCATTTT.

This chain uses TRBV19 with TRBJ2-1, with 9 bases lining up with TRBD1. Germline V CDR1 and CDR2: LNHDA, SQIVND (reference sequence). The CDR3 spans 14 residues. V was clipped by 8 bases and J by 6 bases; unmatched bases: 8. The CDR3 is CASLRTGVVNEQFF. CDR3 DNA: TGTGCCAGTCTAAGGACAGGGGTTGTCAATGAGCAGTTCTTC.

The chain uses TRBV3-1 (or the pseudogene TRBV3-2) and TRBJ2-3; 13 bases line up with TRBD2. Looked up from germline, CDR1 is LGHDT and CDR2 is YNNKEL (reference sequence). The junction had 10 bases not matched to a gene; V was cut back by 0 bases and J by 4 bases. This CDR3 region has 19 residues. The CDR3 DNA reads as TGTGCCAGCAGCCAAGACTGGAGGACTAGCGGGGGCCGGCCAGATACGCAGTATTTT. Translation: CASSQDWRTSGGRPDTQYF.

V and J are TRBV7-9 and TRBJ2-7; 7 bases align to TRBD1. This CDR3 contains 14 residues. J gave up 5 bases and V 3 bases, and 7 bases lay outside the gene matches. Germline loops: CDR1 SEHNR, CDR2 FQNEAQ (reference sequence). Here the CDR3 DNA reads TGTGCCAGCAGCTTCGACAGGGTGGGTAACGAGCAGTACTTC. It codes for CASSFDRVGNEQYF. The complete variable domain, with remaining parts taken from reference TRBV7-9 and TRBJ2-7, reads DTGVSQNPRHKITKRGQNVTFRCDPISEHNRLYWYRQTLGQGPEFLTYFQNEAQLEKSRLLSDRFSAERPKGSFSTLEIQRTEQGDSAMYLCASSFDRVGNEQYFGPGTRLTVT.

V usage is TRBV14 and J usage is TRBJ1-1; 9 bases are shared with TRBD1. The V and J ends lost 2 bases and 9 bases, in that order; junction bases with no gene match: 7. CDR3 length: 14 residues. Germline assignment: CDR1 SGHDN and CDR2 FVKESK. The CDR3 sequence is CASSQFAGTGKAFF. DNA of the CDR3: TGTGCCAGCAGCCAATTTGCCGGGACAGGGAAAGCTTTCTTT.